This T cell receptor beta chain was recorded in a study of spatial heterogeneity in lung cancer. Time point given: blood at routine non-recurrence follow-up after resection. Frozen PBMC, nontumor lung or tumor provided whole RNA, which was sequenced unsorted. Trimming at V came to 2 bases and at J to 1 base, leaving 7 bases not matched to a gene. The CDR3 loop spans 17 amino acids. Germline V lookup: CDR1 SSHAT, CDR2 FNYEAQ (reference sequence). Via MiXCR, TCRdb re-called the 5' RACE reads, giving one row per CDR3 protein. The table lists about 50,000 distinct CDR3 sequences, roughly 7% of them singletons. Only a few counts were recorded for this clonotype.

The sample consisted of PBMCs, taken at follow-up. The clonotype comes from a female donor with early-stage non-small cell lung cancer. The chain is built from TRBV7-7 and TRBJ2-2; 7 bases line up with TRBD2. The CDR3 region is CASSLRRRGLNTGELFF. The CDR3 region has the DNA TGTGCCAGCAGCTTAAGGAGGCGGGGGTTGAACACCGGGGAGCTGTTTTTT.